This T cell receptor (beta chain) was sequenced during a study of cytomegalovirus exposure and HLA in healthy donors (dated 2017 in TCRdb). Context from the whole study: An earlier analysis of several hundred of the donors reported approximately 300 Gb of sequence data and 117 million unique TCR beta sequences obtained from roughly 170 million T cells. An early release that covered 500 to 800 HLA-typed donors contained about 300 gigabases of sequencing data and some 87 million unique TCR sequences. The genetic ancestry cluster associated with self-reported Caucasian donors included about 81% of the roughly 400 genotyped donors. The study was designed to test whether signatures of past pathogen exposure could be identified by cataloging public T cell receptors. Using immunosequencing, the study profiled T cell repertoires from around 670 subjects and related those repertoires to cytomegalovirus serostatus. In addition to the first cohort of 666 subjects, a separate validation cohort of approximately 130 different subjects was used. To predict cytomegalovirus infection status, the study brought together high-throughput TCR immunosequencing, statistical association of individual TCRs with disease status, and machine learning. In a later analysis, previously published TCR beta repertoires from 600 to 850 donors were re-analyzed and high-resolution HLA genotyping was added so that TCR occurrence patterns could be studied. The later analysis used no new phenotypic data to find candidate immune exposures, relying instead on TCR beta sequences and their occurrence across donors. An earlier analysis of about 600 of the donors used high-throughput TCR beta sequencing to judge whether each TCR beta V gene segment behaved as functional or pseudogenic. Donor age, sex, ethnicity and CMV serostatus were compiled together with the repertoire data. Genome-wide SNP genotypes for about 65% of the roughly 700 donors were used in a later genetic analysis, which treated that subset as a discovery cohort. Every repertoire in the discovery cohort had been generated on one and the same sequencing platform. HLA typing covered class I and class II loci at four-digit resolution. The number of typed donors differed by locus: about 629-630 for A, B, C, DRB1 and DQB1; 522 for DQA1; 606 for DPA1; and 400 to 480 for DPB1. Roughly five DR-DQ haplotypes were treated as single units for association and clustering because of strong linkage in the cohort. Among some 410 genotyped donors of the cohort, an average of approximately 240,000 unique TCR beta nucleotide sequences were sequenced per donor, about a sixth of them non-productive.

Receptor libraries were prepared by the immunoSEQ multiplex PCR assay. For the multiplex PCR, a mixture combining 60 forward primers for TCR Vbeta segments and 13 reverse primers for TCR Jbeta segments was used. The CDR3 region of rearranged TCR beta genes was amplified from genomic DNA with a multiplex PCR assay. On the Illumina HiSeq System, the amplified TCR beta libraries were sequenced as 87-base-pair reads. The paper's processing steps were these. In a later analysis, tens of millions of unique TCR beta chains were counted across the approximately 670 repertoires, and roughly 10 million of these chains were shared by at least two donors. Raw reads were error-corrected and collapsed into unique sequences with a nearest-neighbor algorithm that merged closely related sequences to remove PCR and sequencing errors. V, D and J gene segments were assigned by aligning CDR3 sequences to IMGT reference sequences. For a sequence to be retained, at least a six-nucleotide match to both a V gene segment and a J gene segment was required. Rearrangements were classified as productive when the CDR3 lacked stop codons and remained in frame with V and J, and all other rearrangements were classified as non-productive. CDR3 was defined according to IMGT convention as the region running from the second conserved V-encoded cysteine to the conserved J-encoded phenylalanine. Sequences without an unambiguous match to a single V gene segment were excluded from the earlier analysis of about 600 of the donors. An earlier analysis of roughly 590 of the donors called V segments functional above 56.7% productive rearrangements and segregating when the between-donor standard deviation exceeded 5%. A statistical classification framework was developed to diagnose cytomegalovirus status using the catalog of TCR beta chain sequences. In a later analysis, TCR nucleotide sequences were compared against IMGT/GENE-DB human TR gene sequences so that V and J genes could be assigned. In a later analysis, CDR3 sequences and most-parsimonious VDJ recombination scenarios were assigned using the TCRdist pipeline. In a later analysis, each TCR beta chain was defined by its CDR3 amino acid sequence together with its V-gene family, and reads lacking a unique V-gene family were excluded. To address suspected cross-contamination and a sequencing artifact, a later analysis removed over 500 highly shared, low-generation-probability nucleotide sequences. A later analysis calculated a clonal expansion index for each public chain from normalized within-repertoire ranks of inferred template counts. Generation probabilities in a later analysis came from a VDJ recombination model fitted to out-of-frame rearrangements, and those results were checked against IGoR. In a later analysis, hypergeometric tests were used to score TCR-TCR, TCR-HLA and TCR-CMV co-occurrence, with a repertoire-size bias correction applied to TCR pairs. A later analysis estimated false discovery rates by permuting HLA or CMV assignments 20 times. In a later analysis, co-occurring TCRs were grouped with DBSCAN, and TCRdist sequence similarity was added when clustering was performed within HLA-allele-positive subsets. Co-occurrence clustering excluded repertoires with fewer than 30,000 or more than 120,000 public chains, plus five with anomalous nucleotide sharing. Not all clones reach the TCRdb copy of this immuneACCESS table, which keeps in-frame sequences only. Checked studies attribute under half of the gap to unresolved V genes and leave the rest unexplained. D and trimming were read from the DNA, whereas the V and J calls and clone size are those reported in that table. The sample table holds around 130,000 clones, of which 8.5% were seen once. Together, the top ten hold 5.5% of the sample.

The cohort comprised hundreds of healthy bone marrow donors. Cohort members were all nominally healthy when sampled, although unrecorded immune exposures were likely present. The donor was CMV seronegative and belonged to the group of several hundred seronegative cohort members. Each donor provided a peripheral blood sample, and peripheral blood mononuclear cells were used for TCR beta sequencing. The Qiagen DNeasy Blood Extraction Kit was used to extract genomic DNA from the blood cell samples. This clone came up a few times. Its target antigen remains unknown. The input lacks base qualities; no much larger clone sits a single base away. Study-level results and caveats: In a later genetic analysis, a missense DCLRE1C variant was associated with V-gene and J-gene trimming of TCR beta chains, and the association was replicated in an independent cohort. The earlier analysis of 587 of the donors excluded some 15 rarely observed V segments, including chromosome 9 orphons, because counts were too low. A few of the identified cytomegalovirus-associated TCR beta chains were confirmed in vitro to be specific for cytomegalovirus antigens. A later analysis found that TCR association rates varied across HLA loci, with DRB1 alleles showing the most associated TCRs and HLA-C alleles the fewest. In a later analysis, several top co-occurrence clusters were reported to appear linked to parvovirus B19, influenza, CMV and Epstein-Barr virus. A further reported finding was that TCR beta sequences accurately predicted the HLA-A and HLA-B alleles for most subjects in the first cohort. In an earlier analysis of fewer than 750 of the donors, most TCR beta V segments were observed in productive rearrangements about 87% or about 30% of the time, broadly matching IMGT annotations. A group of highly shared sequence variants was considered likely to be a technical artifact of the sequencing pipeline. Compared with equally common non-associated chains, HLA-associated TCR beta chains in a later analysis were more clonally expanded and had lower generation probabilities. According to a later analysis, most CMV-associated TCR beta chains appeared to be HLA-restricted, and the HLA associations seemed to be driven largely by CMV exposure. A total of 164 TCR beta chains were listed by the study as associated with cytomegalovirus. Assigning TCR associations to individual alleles was difficult when HLA alleles, especially DR and DQ, strongly co-occurred. According to the authors, the approach could potentially be generalized to other disease states and immunological phenotypes. Cytomegalovirus status was reported to be diagnosed by the classifier with high specificity and sensitivity in both the original and validation cohorts. Some IMGT-functional V segments, including TRBV6-2 and TRBV6-3, could not be told apart with the 87-base-pair reads, so those segments were excluded. Roughly uniform sequencing depth across donors was assumed in presence/absence analyses, although this assumption may not hold. Most TCR sequences were seen in very few donors, while some public TCRs were found in many individuals. The cohort was sequenced for TCR beta chains only, and without alpha or paired-chain data the features that could be detected were limited. At a false discovery rate of 0.05, a later analysis linked fewer than 20,000 TCR beta sequences to specific HLA alleles. Linkage disequilibrium might explain the correlated functional status among segregating V segments, but an unknown experimental factor could not be ruled out. A later genetic analysis reported fewer N-insertions in productive TCRs among donors in an Asian-associated ancestry cluster than the roughly 700-donor mean. HLA typing was unavailable for some donors at each locus, so association tests used only the typed subset. For the cohort, immune exposure information was limited to CMV serostatus.

The CDR3 covers 14 residues, taking in both the cysteine and the phenylalanine. The CDR3 DNA has 42 bases and is translated from base 1. V is shortened by 0 bases, J by 6 bases, and the region joining them spans 11 bases. From a lookup of the germline V gene (reference sequence), CDR1 and CDR2 are SEHNR and FQNEAQ. The receptor's source is a man between 40 and 49 years old in good health and CMV-seronegative. The sample was PBMCs. The chain employs TRBV7-9 and TRBJ1-2; the D gene lacks a confident call. The CDR3 protein: CASSLAAGVNGYTF. The bases are TGTGCCAGCAGCTTAGCCGCCGGGGTCAATGGCTACACCTTC.